The rows below give T cell receptor beta chains drawn from one sample of a study of blood T cell repertoires in COVID-19. Some clones are missing from TCRdb's copy, which holds only in-frame ones; the method was immunoSEQ multiplex PCR. The sample lists tens of thousands of clones; 80% to 95% were seen once. The sequencing input was peripheral blood. All receptors come from a man aged 45-65 years with active COVID-19. Both conserved end residues are part of each CDR3. A D gene is named only where the DNA matches it firmly. Expanded clones are given a class, and other clones once, few, many or no size at all.

13	.	TRBV29-1	TRBD2	TRBJ2-1	TGCAGCGTTGCAGCGGGAGATCTTAATGAGCAGTTCTTC	CSVAAGDLNEQFF
16	.	TRBV19	TRBD1	TRBJ1-5	TGTGCCAGTAGTGGCCTGACAGGGGACCTTAATCAGCCCCAGCATTTT	CASSGLTGDLNQPQHF
15	.	TRBV7-2	TRBD1	TRBJ1-6	TGTGCCAGCAGCATCCGGACAGGGGACTATTCACCCCTCCACTTT	CASSIRTGDYSPLHF
14	once	TRBV13	TRBD1	TRBJ1-2	TGTGCCAGCACAAAACAGGGGGTCGACTATGGCTACACCTTC	CASTKQGVDYGYTF
15	.	TRBV7-8	.	TRBJ1-1	TGTGCCAGCACGACAGGACCCCTCAAAACCCTAGAAGCTTTCTTT	CASTTGPLKTLEAFF
14	.	TRBV4-1	TRBD1	TRBJ1-2	TGCGCCAGCAGCCAAGTCGAGGGGGCACTTGGCTACACCTTC	CASSQVEGALGYTF
15	.	TRBV4-1	.	TRBJ2-3	TGCGCCAGCAGCCAAGGAGGGGGTTTCGCAGATACGCAGTATTTT	CASSQGGGFADTQYF
14	.	TRBV2	TRBD2	TRBJ2-5	TGTGCCAGCACCCAGACTAGCGGCCAAGAGACCCAGTACTTC	CASTQTSGQETQYF
16	.	TRBV6-1	.	TRBJ1-3	TGTGCCAGCAGTGATGGGAGGTCTTTCTCTGGAAACACCATATATTTT	CASSDGRSFSGNTIYF
16	.	TRBV7-7	.	TRBJ1-6	TGTGCTAGCAGCCTGGACAGTCACTCCTATAATTCACCCCTCCACTTT	CASSLDSHSYNSPLHF
12	.	TRBV7-8	.	TRBJ2-5	TGTGCCAGCAGCTTCAACGGAGAGACCCAGTACTTC	CASSFNGETQYF
14	.	TRBV6-6	.	TRBJ2-7	TGTGCCAGCAGTTACGATCCGGGCTCCTACGAGCAGTACTTC	CASSYDPGSYEQYF
12	.	TRBV7-2	.	TRBJ2-3	TGTGCCAGCAGCCCCGGTACGGATACGCAGTATTTT	CASSPGTDTQYF
15	.	TRBV5-1	TRBD2	TRBJ2-2	TGCGCCAGCAGCTTTGGTAGCGGGAGTGCCGGGGAGCTGTTTTTT	CASSFGSGSAGELFF
14	.	TRBV2	.	TRBJ2-7	TGTGCCAGCAGGGCCTATAGCGGCCCCTACGAGCAGTACTTC	CASRAYSGPYEQYF
15	.	TRBV3-1/TRBV3-2	.	TRBJ2-1	TGTGCCAGCAGCCAAGTGGGCGTAATCTACAATGAGCAGTTCTTC	CASSQVGVIYNEQFF
14	.	TRBV3-1/TRBV3-2	TRBD1	TRBJ2-7	TGTGCCAGCAGCCCGATGGACAGGGCTTACGAGCAGTACTTC	CASSPMDRAYEQYF
20	.	TRBV6-4	TRBD1	TRBJ2-6	TGTGCCAGCAGTGCGCGCCGGGACAGGGGGCGCAACCCTGGGGCCAACGTCCTGACTTTC	CASSARRDRGRNPGANVLTF
13	.	TRBV4-3	TRBD2	TRBJ2-7	TGCGCCAGCAGCCAAGGGACTAGCTACGAGCAGTACTTC	CASSQGTSYEQYF
16	.	TRBV28	TRBD2	TRBJ2-4	TGTGCCAGCAGTTTATCCCCACTAGCGGGGGTCTACACGAGGTACTTC	CASSLSPLAGVYTRYF
16	.	TRBV9	.	TRBJ2-2	TGTGCCAGCAGCGTAGGTGGGGGGAAAGCTACCGGGGAGCTGTTTTTT	CASSVGGGKATGELFF
13	once	TRBV3-1/TRBV3-2	.	TRBJ2-1	TGTGCCAGCAGCACGAGTTCCGACAATGAGCAGTTCTTC	CASSTSSDNEQFF
15	.	TRBV18	.	TRBJ1-6	TGTGCCAGCTCACCACGGCGACAGGCCGATTCACCCCTCCACTTT	CASSPRRQADSPLHF
15	.	TRBV6-5	TRBD1	TRBJ1-6	TGTGCCAGCAGCCGAACAGGGGTTGGTGATTCACCCCTCCACTTT	CASSRTGVGDSPLHF
15	.	TRBV11-1	TRBD2	TRBJ2-1	TGTGCCAGCACCGCAACTAGCGGGAGAGACAATGAGCAGTTCTTC	CASTATSGRDNEQFF
16	once	TRBV7-3	TRBD2	TRBJ2-2	TGTGCCAGCAGCTCCTATAGCGGGGGGTACACCGGGGAGCTGTTTTTT	CASSSYSGGYTGELFF
16	once	TRBV7-9	TRBD2	TRBJ2-3	TGTGCCAGCAGCTTAGGGGCTAGCGGGGGTAGAGATACGCAGTATTTT	CASSLGASGGRDTQYF
14	.	TRBV2	TRBD1	TRBJ2-7	TGTGCCAGCACCTGGACAGGGAGCTCCTACGAGCAGTACTTC	CASTWTGSSYEQYF
13	.	TRBV6-5	.	TRBJ1-6	TGTGCCAGCATCTCAGGGAATAATTCACCCCTCCACTTT	CASISGNNSPLHF
14	.	TRBV7-9	.	TRBJ2-1	TGTGCCAGCAGCTTAGAGGCAGGGCTTCGCGAGCAGTTCTTC	CASSLEAGLREQFF
18	once	TRBV27	TRBD1	TRBJ2-1	TGTGCCAGCAGTCCCCGAACAGGGGCCCTCACTTCCTACAATGAGCAGTTCTTC	CASSPRTGALTSYNEQFF
14	.	TRBV5-1	TRBD1	TRBJ2-5	TGCGCCAGCAGCCCCAAGACAGGGCAGGAGACCCAGTACTTC	CASSPKTGQETQYF
16	.	TRBV9	TRBD1	TRBJ2-2	TGTGCCAGCAGCGTGCAGGGGGCGCTTGACACCGGGGAGCTGTTTTTT	CASSVQGALDTGELFF
15	once	TRBV11-2	.	TRBJ2-7	TGTGCCAGCAGCCCCGAGAGACGAGGAGGTTACGAGCAGTACTTC	CASSPERRGGYEQYF
13	.	TRBV4-2	.	TRBJ2-3	TGTGCCAGCAGCCGCGCCCTAGAAGATACGCAGTATTTT	CASSRALEDTQYF
15	.	TRBV7-8	.	TRBJ2-2	TGTGCCAGCAGCCCTTCACCCGGCCGGGGCGGGGAGCTGTTTTTT	CASSPSPGRGGELFF
16	.	TRBV4-2	.	TRBJ1-6	TGTGCCAGCAGCCAAGCTCCTTCCCGGGAAGGTTCACCCCTCCACTTT	CASSQAPSREGSPLHF
14	.	TRBV4-1	.	TRBJ2-2	TGCGCCAGCAGCCAAAACAGGAACACCGGGGAGCTGTTTTTT	CASSQNRNTGELFF
15	.	TRBV9	.	TRBJ2-1	TGTGCCAGCACTGAGCAGGGGACCCCATACAATGAGCAGTTCTTC	CASTEQGTPYNEQFF
13	.	TRBV27	TRBD1	TRBJ2-3	TGTGCCACCCGGGACAGGGGCACAGATACGCAGTATTTT	CATRDRGTDTQYF
13	.	TRBV11-2	.	TRBJ1-5	TGTGCCAGCAGCTTATCTGGGGCCCGGCCCCAGCATTTT	CASSLSGARPQHF
16	.	TRBV6-2/TRBV6-3	TRBD1	TRBJ1-1	TGTGCCAGCAGTTACCCGGTAACGGGACAGGGTACTGAAGCTTTCTTT	CASSYPVTGQGTEAFF
16	.	TRBV7-2	TRBD2	TRBJ2-3	TGTGCCAGCAGCTTGAGCGGGGGGGCGTCCGGTGATACGCAGTATTTT	CASSLSGGASGDTQYF
15	.	TRBV12-5	.	TRBJ2-2	TGTGCTAGTGGTTTGGTAGTAGCGTTATCCGGGGAGCTGTTTTTT	CASGLVVALSGELFF
16	.	TRBV3-1/TRBV3-2	TRBD2	TRBJ2-1	TGTGCCAGCAGCCAAGTCGAGCGGGGGTCCTACAATGAGCAGTTCTTC	CASSQVERGSYNEQFF
13	.	TRBV28	.	TRBJ1-2	TGTGCCAGCAGGGGGGCAATTCCCTATGGCTACACCTTC	CASRGAIPYGYTF
13	once	TRBV6-2/TRBV6-3	.	TRBJ2-5	TGTGCCAGCAGTTATTACCGTCGGGAGACCCAGTACTTC	CASSYYRRETQYF
15	.	TRBV11-1	.	TRBJ1-2	TGTGCCAGCAGCCTAGAGTGGACTTCTAACTATGGCTACACCTTC	CASSLEWTSNYGYTF
12	.	TRBV25-1	TRBD1	TRBJ1-2	TGTGCCAGCTGGGGACAGGAGCGCGGCTACACCTTC	CASWGQERGYTF
16	.	TRBV2	.	TRBJ1-1	TGTGCCAGCGGGGTCGGTATCGGGGTTTATGGCGCTGAAGCTTTCTTT	CASGVGIGVYGAEAFF
14	.	TRBV2	.	TRBJ1-1	TGTGCCAGCAGGGTTGGCCGGAGAAACACTGAAGCTTTCTTT	CASRVGRRNTEAFF